The 24 T cell receptor beta chains below come from one sample, sequenced in a study of somatic mutations in cytotoxic T cells in rheumatoid arthritis. Data came from immunoSEQ multiplex PCR; TCRdb stores just in-frame clones and leaves some out. Of tens of thousands of clones detected, just over 85% appear once; the ten largest clones hold 18%. The sample was CD8+ T cells sorted from blood. Receptor source: a woman aged 45-65 years in good health.

V gene TRBV5-8 combines with J gene TRBJ2-7; D not resolved. CDR3 length equals 13 residues. Germline V gene data show CDR1 as SGHTS and CDR2 as YDEGEE. V was cut by 3 bases and J by 0 bases, with 7 bases left in between. CDR3 DNA sequence: TGTGCCAGCAGCTCCAGGAGCTCCTACGAGCAGTACTTC. It encodes CASSSRSSYEQYF.

This clone was seen a single time. The rearrangement joins TRBV5-4 to TRBJ2-3; D tentatively reads TRBD1 or TRBD2 (5 bases each). Germline V gene sequence: CDR1 SGHNT, CDR2 YYREEE (reference sequence). The germline V and J ends were trimmed by 6 bases and 3 bases, with 20 bases remaining between them. The CDR3 runs to 16 residues. CDR3 residues: CASNDLDEGRTDTQYF. CDR3 sequence (DNA): TGTGCCAGCAACGACCTAGACGAGGGGCGGACAGATACGCAGTATTTT.

The chain has TRBV9 and TRBJ2-1; D perhaps matches TRBD1 (6 bases). CDR1 and CDR2 (germline): SGDLS, YYNGEE. With 3 bases removed from V and 5 bases from J, the gap between germline ends came to 15 bases. The CDR3 covers 15 residues. CDR3 protein: CASSDPRTADNEQFF. The CDR3 DNA follows: TGTGCCAGCAGCGATCCCCGGACAGCTGACAATGAGCAGTTCTTC.

V and J are TRBV27 and TRBJ2-7; unclear D gene. This CDR3 spans 14 amino acids. Trimming removed 6 bases at V and 0 bases at J, with 12 bases between. Germline CDR1 reads MNHEY; CDR2 reads SMNVEV (reference sequence). In nucleotides, the CDR3 is TGTGCCAGCAGCTTGACACGGACCTCCTACGAGCAGTACGTC. This translates into CASSLTRTSYEQYV.

The chain uses TRBV10-1 and TRBJ2-1, with D possibly matching TRBD2 (5 bases). The V end lost 4 bases, the J end lost 3 bases, and 10 bases lay between the germline ends. The CDR3 covers 14 residues. The germline V gene encodes CDR1 WNHNN and CDR2 SYGVQD (reference sequence). The CDR3 region has the DNA TGCGCCAGCAGTGTTAGCGTAGGCTACAATGAGCAGTTCTTC. Translation gives CASSVSVGYNEQFF.

The CDR3 DNA follows: TGCAGCGTTGAAGATCCGGGACTAGCGCTAAATGAGCAGTTCTTC. This codes for CSVEDPGLALNEQFF. The genes are TRBV29-1 and TRBJ2-1; TRBD2 agrees at 10 bases. Trimming took 0 bases from V and 7 from J; bases not matched to a gene: 6. Germline V lookup: CDR1 SQVTM, CDR2 ANQGSEA. This CDR3 contains 15 residues.

The chain couples TRBV4-2 to TRBJ2-1; possibly TRBD1 or TRBD2 for D (6 bases each). V was trimmed by 0 bases and J by 7 bases, leaving 16 bases between them. The CDR3 spans 16 residues. Germline V gene data show CDR1 as LGHNA and CDR2 as YNFKEQ. CDR3 coding DNA: TGTGCCAGCAGCCAAGAACCGGGGGCCGGCGGGAATGAGCAGTTCTTC. Amino acid sequence: CASSQEPGAGGNEQFF.

In this sample, this clone turned up a few times. The chain recombines TRBV4-2 with TRBJ1-4; D is ambiguous. Germline V gene sequence: CDR1 LGHNA, CDR2 YNFKEQ. Trimming shortened V by 1 base and J by 3 bases, and 9 bases separated the two germline ends. The CDR3 length is 15 residues. The CDR3 reads CASSQASASNEKLFF. DNA for the CDR3: TGTGCCAGCAGCCAAGCCAGCGCGTCTAATGAAAAACTGTTTTTT.

This clone was recorded a few times. The chain links TRBV29-1 to TRBJ1-2; perhaps TRBD1 as D (5 bases). This CDR3 comprises 14 residues. Germline V gene sequence: CDR1 SQVTM, CDR2 ANQGSEA. Trimming stripped 3 bases from V and 2 bases from J, with 13 bases between. CDR3 nucleotide sequence: TGCAGCGTTGAGTTGGGCAGGGTGAACTATGGCTACACCTTC. Protein sequence: CSVELGRVNYGYTF.

The chain recombines TRBV18 with TRBJ1-1; D perhaps matches TRBD1 (6 bases). The ends were cut back, 8 bases at V and 6 bases at J, with 19 bases in the middle. The CDR3 is made up of 14 amino acids. Germline CDR1 and CDR2: KGHSH and LQKENI. CDR3 residues: CASPGEGREAEAFF. CDR3 DNA sequence: TGTGCCAGCCCAGGGGAGGGCAGGGAGGCTGAAGCTTTCTTT.

The chain joins TRBV5-4 to TRBJ2-5; unclear D gene. Germline CDR1 is SGHNT and CDR2 is YYREEE (reference sequence). This CDR3 has 12 residues. The V end lost 4 bases, the J end lost 5 bases, and 9 bases lay between the germline ends. CDR3 sequence: CASSPHGETQYF. CDR3 DNA sequence: TGTGCCAGCAGCCCTCACGGGGAGACCCAGTACTTC.

For this clone: It may be a read error: a sequence one base away is much more abundant. The chain recombines TRBV7-9 with TRBJ1-2; TRBD1 agrees at 10 bases. Germline assignment: CDR1 SEHNR and CDR2 FQNEAQ (reference sequence). This CDR3 has 14 residues. With V trimmed by 5 bases and J by 2 bases, 2 bases remained unmatched. The CDR3 nucleotides read TGTGCCAGCAGCCCGGGACAGGGGAACTATGGCTACACCTTC. It translates to CASSPGQGNYGYTF. Variable domain in full (rest from reference TRBV7-9 and TRBJ1-2): DTGVSQNPRHKITKRGQNVTFRCDPISEHNRLYWYRQTLGQGPEFLTYFQNEAQLEKSRLLSDRFSAERPKGSFSTLEIQRTEQGDSAMYLCASSPGQGNYGYTFGSGTRLTVV.

The chain combines TRBV4-1 with TRBJ2-7; TRBD1 matches 9 bases. The germline V gene has CDR1 MGHRA and CDR2 YSYEKL. Trimming at V came to 2 bases and at J to 3 bases, leaving 2 bases not matched to a gene. There are 14 residues in the CDR3. CDR3 bases: TGCGCCAGCAGCCAAACGACAGGGGGCTACGAGCAGTACTTC. This sequence encodes CASSQTTGGYEQYF.

The V call is TRBV6-1, the J call TRBJ2-3, with D perhaps TRBD2 (6 bases). The ends were cut back, 0 bases at V and 12 bases at J, with 16 bases in the middle. Germline assignment: CDR1 MNHNS and CDR2 SASEGT. This CDR3 has 14 residues. The CDR3 is CASSEAQDYPAQYF. CDR3 DNA: TGTGCCAGCAGTGAAGCGCAGGACTATCCGGCCCAGTATTTT.

V gene TRBV19 combines with J gene TRBJ1-3; 7 nucleotides match TRBD1. V was pared by 6 bases and J by 0 bases, with 14 bases of the junction left unmatched. This CDR3 region has 18 residues. Germline values: CDR1 LNHDA, CDR2 SQIVND (reference sequence). Written as DNA, the CDR3 is TGTGCCAGTAGCATGTTCCGGGACGGGACAGTCTCTGGAAACACCATATATTTT. Its protein is CASSMFRDGTVSGNTIYF.

This clone showed up just once. The CDR3 DNA follows: TGCAGCGTTGAAGGGACAAGAGACAATGAGCAGTTCTTC. It translates to CSVEGTRDNEQFF. This chain uses TRBV29-1 with TRBJ2-1, with a possible D match to TRBD1 (5 bases). Trimming removed 1 base from V and 5 bases from J, with 9 bases in between. The germline gives CDR1 SQVTM, CDR2 ANQGSEA. This CDR3 is 13 amino acids long.

J is TRBJ1-1 and V is TRBV11-2; 7 bases map to TRBD1. The CDR3 has 16 amino acids. V shed 1 base, J shed 6 bases, and the junction held 11 bases outside the gene matches. From germline, CDR1 is SGHAT and CDR2 FQNNGV. As DNA, the CDR3 is TGTGCCAGCAGCTTAGTAGGGGGCCAGAGTAACTCTGAAGCTTTCTTT. This translates into CASSLVGGQSNSEAFF.

V gene TRBV11-3 combines with J gene TRBJ2-1, with 7 bases identical to TRBD2. Germline values: CDR1 SGHNT, CDR2 YENEEA. The CDR3 has 14 residues. Trimming removed 4 bases from V and 6 bases from J; junction bases left unmatched: 6. The CDR3 region has the DNA TGTGCCAGCAGCTCTTCCGGGACTACCAATGAGCAGTTCTTC. This translates into CASSSSGTTNEQFF.

The rearrangement links TRBV4-3 to TRBJ1-1; D remains ambiguous. Per germline, CDR1 LGHNA and CDR2 YSLEER. Trimming removed 4 bases from V and 7 bases from J, with 25 bases in between. The CDR3 runs to 17 residues. The CDR3, as DNA: TGCGCCAGCAGCCTAGGGCCGATGTCCGAGTCGCTCGGTGAAGCTTTCTTT. Its translation: CASSLGPMSESLGEAFF.

V gene TRBV7-8 combines with J gene TRBJ1-3, with a possible D match to TRBD1 (5 bases). This CDR3 comprises 13 residues. Germline assignment: CDR1 SGHVS and CDR2 FQNEAQ. V was clipped by 5 bases and J by 2 bases, with 7 bases between them. DNA of the CDR3: TGTGCCAGCAGCGGGACGCCTGGAAACACCATATATTTT. This sequence encodes CASSGTPGNTIYF. The complete variable domain, with remaining parts taken from reference TRBV7-8 and TRBJ1-3, reads GAGVSQSPRYKVAKRGQDVALRCDPISGHVSLFWYQQALGQGPEFLTYFQNEAQLDKSGLPSDRFFAERPEGSVSTLKIQRTQQEDSAVYLCASSGTPGNTIYFGEGSWLTVV.

The V call is TRBV28, the J call TRBJ2-7; TRBD1 matches 9 bases. The CDR3 has 15 residues. Trimming at V came to 5 bases and at J to 5 bases, leaving 10 bases not matched to a gene. Germline V lookup: CDR1 MDHEN, CDR2 SYDVKM. The CDR3: CASSLTLQGAHEQYV. The CDR3 DNA sequence: TGTGCCAGCAGTCTAACCCTACAGGGGGCGCACGAGCAGTACGTC.

This clone was counted between two and nine times. V and J are TRBV6-5 and TRBJ1-6; 10 nucleotides line up with TRBD1. CDR3 length: 15 amino acids. Germline V gives CDR1 MNHEY, CDR2 SVGAGI. Trimming removed 0 bases from V and 10 bases from J; junction bases left unmatched: 3. The CDR3 DNA sequence: TGTGCCAGCAGTTACTCAAGGGACAGGGGATCACCCCTCCACTTT. Its translation is CASSYSRDRGSPLHF.

This clone was found a few times. V gene TRBV7-9 combines with J gene TRBJ2-6; no reliable D call. Germline V lookup: CDR1 SEHNR, CDR2 FQNEAQ (reference sequence). Between the trimmed V and J ends, which lost 11 bases and 4 bases, there was a span of 6 bases. The CDR3 contains 11 residues. The CDR3 DNA follows: TGTGCCCTCTCCGGGGCCAACGTCCTGACTTTC. It specifies CALSGANVLTF.

This clone was seen a few times. The chain uses TRBV9 and TRBJ2-6; D is ambiguous. V lost 3 bases and J lost 2, with 3 bases in between. This CDR3 has 13 amino acids. Germline-derived CDR1 and CDR2 are SGDLS and YYNGEE. CDR3: CASSGAGANVLTF. The CDR3 DNA reads as TGTGCCAGCAGCGGGGCTGGGGCCAACGTCCTGACTTTC.